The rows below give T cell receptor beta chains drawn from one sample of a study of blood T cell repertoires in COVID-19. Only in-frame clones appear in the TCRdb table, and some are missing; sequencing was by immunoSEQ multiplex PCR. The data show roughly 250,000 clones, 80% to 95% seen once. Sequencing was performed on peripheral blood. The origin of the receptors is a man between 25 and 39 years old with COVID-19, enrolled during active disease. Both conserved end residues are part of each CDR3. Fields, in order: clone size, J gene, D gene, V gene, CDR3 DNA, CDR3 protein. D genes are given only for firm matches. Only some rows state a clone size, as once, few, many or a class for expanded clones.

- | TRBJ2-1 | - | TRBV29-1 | TGCAGCGTTGGTCAGGGGCCTTTCAATGAGCAGTTCTTC | CSVGQGPFNEQFF
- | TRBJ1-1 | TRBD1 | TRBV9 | TGTGCCAGCAGCTCGAGGACAGGGGGCATTATGAACACTGAAGCTTTCTTT | CASSSRTGGIMNTEAFF
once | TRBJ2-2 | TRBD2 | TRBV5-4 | TGTGCCAGCAGCCTGCTGGACCCCGGACTAGCGGGGGGCAATACCGGGGAGCTGTTTTTT | CASSLLDPGLAGGNTGELFF
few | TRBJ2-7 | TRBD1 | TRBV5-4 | TGTGCCAGCAACACAGGGGGCCGCTCCTACGAGCAGTACTTC | CASNTGGRSYEQYF
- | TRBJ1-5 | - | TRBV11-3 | TGTGCCAGCAAGTACCGAGGCAATCAGCCCCAGCATTTT | CASKYRGNQPQHF
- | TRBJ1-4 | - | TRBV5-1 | TGCGCCAGCAGCTTGGCCCCTCTTGAGGAAAAACTGTTTTTT | CASSLAPLEEKLFF
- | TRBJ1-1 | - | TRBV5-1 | TGCGCCAGCAGCTTGGTAGGGAAGGGGGTTACTTTCTTT | CASSLVGKGVTFF
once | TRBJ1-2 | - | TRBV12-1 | TGTGCCAGCAGCTTTGCACGGGACAGGGCTTTCGGGGGCTACACCTTC | CASSFARDRAFGGYTF
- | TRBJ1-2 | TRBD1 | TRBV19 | TGTGCCAGTAGTATAATGACAGGGGATAACTATGGCTACACCTTC | CASSIMTGDNYGYTF
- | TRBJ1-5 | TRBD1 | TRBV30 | TGTGCCTGGAGTACCACGACAGGGGGCTATAGGGGCAATCAGCCCCAGCATTTT | CAWSTTTGGYRGNQPQHF
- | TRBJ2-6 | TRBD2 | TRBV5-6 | TGTGCCAGCAGCTCGCTAGCGGGGGCAGCAGGGGCCAACGTCCTGACTTTC | CASSSLAGAAGANVLTF
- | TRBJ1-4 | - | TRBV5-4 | TGTGCCAGCAGCTTGGAGGTCTCGGGAGAAAAACTGTTTTTT | CASSLEVSGEKLFF
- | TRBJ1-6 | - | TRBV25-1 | TGTGCCAGCAGTGAATCGGGGGGGAATTCACCCCTCCACTTT | CASSESGGNSPLHF
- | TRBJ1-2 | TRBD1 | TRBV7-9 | TGTGCCAGCAGCCTCCAGGGGGTTAACTATGGCTACACCTTC | CASSLQGVNYGYTF
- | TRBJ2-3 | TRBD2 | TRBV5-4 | TGTGCCAGCAGCTTCTACAGCGGGGGGTCTAGCACAGATACGCAGTATTTT | CASSFYSGGSSTDTQYF
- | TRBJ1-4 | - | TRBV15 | TGTGCCACCAGCAGAGATCTAGGAGCAACTAATGAAAAACTGTTTTTT | CATSRDLGATNEKLFF
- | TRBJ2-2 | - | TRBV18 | TGTGCCAGCTCACCACAAGATGACTCGACCGGGGAGCTGTTTTTT | CASSPQDDSTGELFF
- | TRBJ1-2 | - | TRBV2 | TGTGCCAGCAGCCCTGGGAGGGAAGTGTATGGCTACACCTTC | CASSPGREVYGYTF
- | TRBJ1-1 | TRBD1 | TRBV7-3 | TGTGCCAGCAGCCAGCAGGGACAGGACACTGAAGCTTTCTTT | CASSQQGQDTEAFF
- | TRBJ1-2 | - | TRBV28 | TGTGCCAGCAGTTTAAGGCAGGGATCCTATGGCTACACCTTC | CASSLRQGSYGYTF
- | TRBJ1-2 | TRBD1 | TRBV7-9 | TGTGCCAGCAGTTCGCCGGGACAGGGGGCGCGGGGCTACACCTTC | CASSSPGQGARGYTF
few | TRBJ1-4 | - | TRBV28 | TGTGCCAGCAGTTTATCACCACAGAATGAAAAACTGTTTTTT | CASSLSPQNEKLFF
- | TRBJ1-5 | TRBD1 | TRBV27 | TGTGCCAGCAGTTTAACTCAAACAGGGGCCCTAAATCAGCCCCAGCATTTT | CASSLTQTGALNQPQHF
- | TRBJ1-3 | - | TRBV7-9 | TGTGCCAGCAGCTCCGACAAGCAGGGGAACACCATATATTTT | CASSSDKQGNTIYF
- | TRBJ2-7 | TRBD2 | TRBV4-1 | TGCGCCAGCAGCCAAGGGGAGGGGTCGGCGGCCTACGAGCAGTACTTC | CASSQGEGSAAYEQYF
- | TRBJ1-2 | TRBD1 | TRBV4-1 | TGCGCCAGCAGCCAGGACCGACAGGGGGGCTACACCTTC | CASSQDRQGGYTF
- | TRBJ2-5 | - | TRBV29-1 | TGCAGCGTTGAAGACGTGGGGGAGGAGGAGACCCAGTACTTC | CSVEDVGEEETQYF
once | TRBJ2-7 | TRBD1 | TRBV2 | TGTGCCAGCAGCGATCTAAGCAGGACAGGCGAGCAGTACTTC | CASSDLSRTGEQYF
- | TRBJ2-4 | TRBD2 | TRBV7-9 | TGTGCCAGCAGCTTGCCGTGGACTAGCGGTTCTTTAGCCAAAAACATTCAGTACTTC | CASSLPWTSGSLAKNIQYF
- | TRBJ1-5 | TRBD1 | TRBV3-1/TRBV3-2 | TGTGCCAGCAGCCAAGAGGCGACAGGGACGAGCAATCAGCCCCAGCATTTT | CASSQEATGTSNQPQHF
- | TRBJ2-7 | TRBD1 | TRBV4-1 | TGCGCCAGCAGCCAAGGACAGGGATTCTACGAGCAGTACTTC | CASSQGQGFYEQYF
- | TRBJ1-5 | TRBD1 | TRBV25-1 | TGTGCCAGCAGTGGCACAGGGGATCAGCCCCAGCATTTT | CASSGTGDQPQHF
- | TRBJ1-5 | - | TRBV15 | TGTGCCACCAGGAGCGATTATAGCAATCAGCCCCAGCATTTT | CATRSDYSNQPQHF
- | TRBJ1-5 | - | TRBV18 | TGTGCCAGCTCACCAGCCGGGGGTCAGCCCCAGCATTTT | CASSPAGGQPQHF
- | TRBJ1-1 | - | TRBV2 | TGTGCCAGCAGTGAAGGAGGGGGCACTGAAGCTTTCTTT | CASSEGGGTEAFF
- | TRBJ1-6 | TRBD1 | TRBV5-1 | TGCGCCAGCAGCCCCGCGGGGACAGGGCCTTTACCCCTCCACTTT | CASSPAGTGPLPLHF
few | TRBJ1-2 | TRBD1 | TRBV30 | TGTGCCTGGAGAGACGACAGGGGTGGTCCCTATGGCTACACCTTC | CAWRDDRGGPYGYTF
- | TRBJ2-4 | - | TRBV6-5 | TGTGCCAGCAGTTACAGCGCAGGGCTAGCCAAAAACATTCAGTACTTC | CASSYSAGLAKNIQYF
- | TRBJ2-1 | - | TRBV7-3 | TGTGCCAGCAGCTGGACCACACAAGGGGCCAATGAGCAGTTCTTC | CASSWTTQGANEQFF
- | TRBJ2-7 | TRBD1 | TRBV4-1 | TGCGCCAGCAGCCAAGCCGGGACAGGCATTAAAGAGCAGTACTTC | CASSQAGTGIKEQYF
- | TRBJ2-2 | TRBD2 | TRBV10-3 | TGTGCCATCACCCCGGGACTAGCGGGGACCGGGGAGCTGTTTTTT | CAITPGLAGTGELFF
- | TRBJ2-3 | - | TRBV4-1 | TGCGCCAGCAGCCAAGATCCTCCAGGGACTAGCACAGATACGCAGTATTTT | CASSQDPPGTSTDTQYF
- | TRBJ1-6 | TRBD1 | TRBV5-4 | TGTGCCAGCAGCCCAAACGGACAGGGCTATTCACCCCTCCACTTT | CASSPNGQGYSPLHF
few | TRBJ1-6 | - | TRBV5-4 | TGTGCCAGCAGCTTGGGCGGCGAGGAACCCCTCCACTTT | CASSLGGEEPLHF
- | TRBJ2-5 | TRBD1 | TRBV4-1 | TGCGCCAGCAGCCAAGTCGTATCCGGGACAGTTTACTTC | CASSQVVSGTVYF
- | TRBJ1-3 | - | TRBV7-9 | TGTGCCAGCAGCTTATCGGGGGGCGCAGGAAACACCATATATTTT | CASSLSGGAGNTIYF
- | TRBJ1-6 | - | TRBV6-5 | TGTGCCAGCAGTTACTCTGGGGGGGCCCTGGATTCACCCCTCCACTTT | CASSYSGGALDSPLHF
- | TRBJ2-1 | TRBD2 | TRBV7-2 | TGTGCCAGCAGCTATCCGGGACTAGCGGGTGCGTTCTTC | CASSYPGLAGAFF
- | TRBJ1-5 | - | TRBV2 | TGTGCCAGCAAGGAAGGAGAAGTTAGCAATCAGCCCCAGCATTTT | CASKEGEVSNQPQHF
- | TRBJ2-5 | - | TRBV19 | TGTGCCAGTAGTATGGGGGCTGAACCCCCAGGGGAGACCCAGTACTTC | CASSMGAEPPGETQYF
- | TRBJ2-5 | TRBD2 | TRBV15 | TGTGCCACCAGCACGGCCGCGAGAGGGCGGGGGGAGACCCAGTACTTC | CATSTAARGRGETQYF
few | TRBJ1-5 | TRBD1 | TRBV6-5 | TGTGCCAGCAGGAAGGACAGGGGGTATCAGCCCCAGCATTTT | CASRKDRGYQPQHF
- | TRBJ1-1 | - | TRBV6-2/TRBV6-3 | TGTGCCAGCAGCCTAGGGACAACTGAAGCTTTCTTT | CASSLGTTEAFF
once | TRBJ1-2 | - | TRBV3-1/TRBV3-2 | TGTGCCAGCAGACGGAGGGATGGCTATGGCTACACCTTC | CASRRRDGYGYTF
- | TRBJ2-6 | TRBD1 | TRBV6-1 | TGTGCCAGCAGTGAAAGGGACAGGGTGTGGTCTGGGGCCAACGTCCTGACTTTC | CASSERDRVWSGANVLTF
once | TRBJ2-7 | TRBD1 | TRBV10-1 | TGCGCCAGCAGCAACAGGGGGCCCTACGAGCAGTACTTC | CASSNRGPYEQYF
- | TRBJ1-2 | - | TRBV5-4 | TGTGCCAGCAGCCTGGACGGAGGCTATGGCTACACCTTC | CASSLDGGYGYTF
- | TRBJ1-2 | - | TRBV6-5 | TGTGCCAGCAGTTCCCCCGGGGAGGGGAGCGGCTACACCTTC | CASSSPGEGSGYTF
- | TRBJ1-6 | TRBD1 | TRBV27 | TGTGCCAGCAGGTCACAGGGGGCTGGATCACCCCTCCACTTT | CASRSQGAGSPLHF
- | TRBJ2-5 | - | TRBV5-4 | TGTGCCAGCAGCTTGGGACTGGACCAAGAGACCCAGTACTTC | CASSLGLDQETQYF